These 3 T cell receptor beta chains came from one sample sequenced in a study of T cell repertoires in aging, cancer and after chemotherapy. A mixed TRB-A/B primer pool amplified rearranged TRB by multiplex touch-down PCR. TCRdb passed the multiplex PCR reads through MiXCR, listing each CDR3 protein once. The sample includes 7,000 to 10,000 distinct CDR3 sequences, about 41% of them seen just once. Amplification of TCR beta used genomic DNA extracted from peripheral blood. Sequenced input: blood. These receptors all come from a human donor with a solid tumor.

Turning to this clonotype: At one end the junction does not follow the germline gene, possibly because of a read error. This chain links TRBV19 with TRBJ2-1; 9 positions match TRBD2. Germline CDR1 is LNHDA and CDR2 is SQIVND (reference sequence). The CDR3 totals 14 residues. CDR3 amino acids: CTSSGRREGNEQFF. CDR3 sequence (DNA): TGTACCAGTAGTGGGAGGCGGGAGGGCAATGAGCAGTTCTTC.

This clonotype was seen more than once but under ten times. The CDR3 is CASSYSRGSYEQYF. The CDR3 region has the DNA TGTGCCAGCAGTTACTCTAGGGGCAGCTACGAGCAGTACTTC. V usage is TRBV6-1 and J usage is TRBJ2-7, with D maybe TRBD1 (5 bases). With 5 bases removed from V and 3 bases from J, the gap between germline ends came to 14 bases. The CDR3 has 14 amino acids. Germline CDR1 MNHNS, CDR2 SASEGT.

On this clonotype itself: The junction departs from the called germline gene at one end, perhaps through a read error. The chain carries TRBV5-6 and TRBJ2-2; unclear D gene. The CDR3 is made up of 15 amino acids. The germline V gene has CDR1 SGHDT and CDR2 YYEEEE. CDR3 sequence: CSSSLERTNTGELFF. The CDR3 DNA sequence: TGTTCCAGCAGCTTGGAGAGGACGAACACCGGGGAGCTGTTTTTT. Based on the CDR3 plus reference TRBV5-6 and TRBJ2-2, the full variable domain is DAGVTQSPTHLIKTRGQQVTLRCSPKSGHDTVSWYQQALGQGPQFIFQYYEEEERQRGNFPDRFSGHQFPNYSSELNVNALLLGDSALYLCSSSLERTNTGELFFGEGSRLTVL.